The rows below give T cell receptor beta chains drawn from one sample of a study of control samples from healthy donors and cancer patients. Generated by immunoSEQ multiplex PCR, the TCRdb table keeps only in-frame clones and is missing some. The sample contains about 160,000 clones, 96% of which appear only once. The material sequenced was blood. Every receptor here comes from a woman aged 30 to 39 in good health. Both conserved end residues are part of each CDR3. A D gene is named only where the DNA matches it firmly. Size values are once, few and many counts, or a class for expanded clones, and some rows have none.

>NA|TRBJ2-7|TRBV6-5|NA
CASSYSPPGQFSRQYF
TGTGCCAGCAGTTACTCCCCCCCGGGCCAATTTTCAAGGCAGTACTTC
>NA|TRBJ2-1|TRBV7-2|NA
CASSPQFWGNEQFF
TGTGCCAGCAGCCCCCAATTCTGGGGCAATGAGCAGTTCTTC
>NA|TRBJ1-6|TRBV18|NA
CASSPTGSSYNSPLHF
TGTGCCAGCTCACCAACGGGGAGCTCCTATAATTCACCCCTCCACTTT
>NA|TRBJ1-5|TRBV28|TRBD1
CASKMSGGQPQHF
TGTGCCAGCAAGATGTCAGGGGGTCAGCCCCAGCATTTT
>NA|TRBJ2-1|TRBV29-1|TRBD2
CSVDSSGTYNEQFF
TGCAGCGTTGACTCTAGCGGGACCTACAATGAGCAGTTCTTC
>medium-sized|TRBJ1-1|TRBV7-9|NA
CASSLIDSLNTEAFF
TGTGCCAGCAGCTTAATCGACAGCTTGAACACTGAAGCTTTCTTT
>NA|TRBJ1-4|TRBV28|NA
CASNGRGNEKLFF
TGTGCCAGCAATGGTAGGGGGAATGAAAAACTGTTTTTT
>NA|TRBJ2-5|TRBV2|TRBD2
CASSEALGLAHF
TGTGCCAGCAGTGAGGCGCTCGGACTAGCCCACTTC
>NA|TRBJ1-3|TRBV4-2|NA
CASSRTTGGPGNTIYF
TGTGCCAGCAGCCGAACAACAGGTGGACCTGGAAACACCATATATTTT
>NA|TRBJ1-6|TRBV28|NA
CASSAAPGLSSPLHF
TGTGCCAGCAGTGCTGCCCCGGGACTAAGTTCACCCCTCCACTTT
>NA|TRBJ1-2|TRBV16|TRBD1
CASSQIGTAILRYGYTF
TGTGCCAGCAGCCAAATCGGGACAGCCATCTTGCGATATGGCTACACCTTC
>once|TRBJ2-7|TRBV4-2|NA
CASSQEKTVTYEQYF
TGTGCCAGCAGCCAGGAGAAAACTGTAACCTACGAGCAGTACTTC
>NA|TRBJ2-1|TRBV5-4|TRBD2
CASNPGTSGGPRGGNEQFF
TGTGCCAGCAACCCCGGGACTAGCGGGGGACCCCGGGGTGGCAATGAGCAGTTCTTC
>NA|TRBJ2-1|TRBV11-2|NA
CASSLGTRSSYNEQFF
TGTGCCAGCAGCCTCGGGACTCGGAGCTCCTACAATGAGCAGTTCTTC
>NA|TRBJ1-4|TRBV15|TRBD1
CATSSPGGGDEKLFF
TGTGCCACCAGCAGTCCAGGGGGCGGGGATGAAAAACTGTTTTTT
>NA|TRBJ1-1|TRBV6-5|NA
CASSYSGPAGITEAFF
TGTGCCAGCAGTTACTCGGGTCCAGCAGGGATCACTGAAGCTTTCTTT
>NA|TRBJ1-2|TRBV6-6|TRBD1
CASRQGAANYGYTF
TGTGCCAGCAGGCAGGGGGCGGCTAACTATGGCTACACCTTC